These 16 T cell receptor beta chains came from one sample sequenced in a study of cytomegalovirus exposure and HLA in healthy donors. Primers: 60 Vbeta forward and 13 Jbeta reverse. Clones were sequenced by immunoSEQ multiplex PCR, and TCRdb holds only the in-frame ones, with some missing. The sample lists 200,000 or so clones, about 83% seen once, with around 6.1% in the top ten. The sequenced sample consisted of PBMCs. The source is a woman between 25 and 40 years old in good health and CMV-seropositive.

The table lists this clone with a count of one. The J gene is TRBJ2-2, the V gene TRBV6-6; TRBD1 agrees at 7 bases. The CDR3 is made up of 16 amino acids. CDR1 and CDR2 (germline): MNHNY, SVGAGI (reference sequence). The V segment lost 5 bases and the J segment 5 bases; nucleotides outside the gene matches: 11. As DNA, the CDR3 is TGTGCCAGCAGTCCAACGCAAACAGGGGTTACCGGGGAGCTGTTTTTT. Translation: CASSPTQTGVTGELFF.

The table lists this clone with a count of one. The chain joins TRBV5-5 to TRBJ2-7; TRBD2 matches at 9 bases. In germline, CDR1 is SGHKS, CDR2 YYEKEE (reference sequence). J gave up 4 bases and V 7 bases, and 9 bases lay outside the gene matches. The CDR3 sequence is 14 residues long. The CDR3 DNA reads as TGTGCCAGCTTCGCTAGCGGGATATTATACGAGCAGTACTTC. Amino acid sequence: CASFASGILYEQYF.

This chain joins TRBV5-4 and TRBJ2-5, with 7 positions matching TRBD2. The CDR3 is 14 residues long. Germline V lookup: CDR1 SGHNT, CDR2 YYREEE (reference sequence). V lost 0 bases, J lost 5 bases, and 4 bases stayed unmatched. CDR3 DNA: TGTGCCAGCAGCTTGGCCGGACTAGGGGAGACCCAGTACTTC. Protein: CASSLAGLGETQYF.

The chain couples TRBV7-9 to TRBJ1-1; 7 nucleotides match TRBD1. Germline V gives CDR1 SEHNR, CDR2 FQNEAQ (reference sequence). Trimming took 5 bases from V and 11 from J; bases not matched to a gene: 14. The CDR3 has 14 residues. The CDR3 sequence is CASSILITGEAAFF. The CDR3, as DNA: TGTGCCAGCAGCATCTTAATTACAGGGGAGGCGGCTTTCTTT.

The chain links TRBV2 to TRBJ2-7; D is perhaps TRBD1 (6 bases). Germline CDR1 SNHLY, CDR2 FYNNEI. Trimming left V 8 bases short and J 2 bases short, with 7 bases between. This CDR3 has 11 residues. DNA for the CDR3: TGTGCCAGCGACAGGACCTACGAGCAGTACTTC. Translated: CASDRTYEQYF.

This rearrangement joins TRBV13 to TRBJ1-5, with TRBD1 matching 9 bases. With 5 bases clipped from V and 7 bases from J, the junction kept 6 bases outside the gene matches. Per the germline V gene, CDR1 is PRHDT and CDR2 is FYEKMQ (reference sequence). The CDR3 has 14 amino acids. CDR3 sequence: CASSLGQGYQPQHF. The CDR3 nucleotides are TGTGCCAGCAGCCTCGGACAGGGGTACCAGCCCCAGCATTTT.

The V and J genes are TRBV13 and TRBJ1-4; weak D call: TRBD1 (5 bases). From germline, CDR1 is PRHDT and CDR2 FYEKMQ (reference sequence). The CDR3 contains 13 residues. The V and J ends lost 4 bases and 10 bases respectively, with 13 bases between them. CDR3 residues: CASSSARQSKLFF. The DNA of the CDR3 is TGTGCCAGCAGCTCGGCCCGACAGTCAAAACTGTTTTTT. Together with reference TRBV13 and TRBJ1-4, the CDR3 gives the full variable domain: AAGVIQSPRHLIKEKRETATLKCYPIPRHDTVYWYQQGPGQDPQFLISFYEKMQSDKGSIPDRFSAQQFSDYHSELNMSSLELGDSALYFCASSSARQSKLFFGSGTQLSVL.

The gene calls are TRBV27 and TRBJ2-6; TRBD2 matches 8 bases. With V trimmed by 1 base and J by 0 bases, 8 bases remained unmatched. CDR3 size: 19 residues. Germline V gene lookup returns CDR1 MNHEY and CDR2 SMNVEV (reference sequence). CDR3 sequence (DNA): TGTGCCAGCAGTTTATTCCAACTAGCGGAGTACTCTGGGGCCAACGTCCTGACTTTC. Its translation: CASSLFQLAEYSGANVLTF.

The V gene is TRBV5-4, the J gene TRBJ1-2; D gene ambiguous. Germline V gene sequence: CDR1 SGHNT, CDR2 YYREEE (reference sequence). The V end lost 0 bases, the J end lost 8 bases, and 14 bases lay between the germline ends. This CDR3 has 14 amino acids. CDR3 region: CASSLEASGCGYTF. DNA for the CDR3: TGTGCCAGCAGCTTGGAGGCGTCGGGGTGCGGCTACACCTTC. Using reference TRBV5-4 and TRBJ1-2 for the parts outside the CDR3, the full variable domain is ETGVTQSPTHLIKTRGQQVTLRCSSQSGHNTVSWYQQALGQGPQFIFQYYREEENGRGNFPPRFSGLQFPNYSSELNVNALELDDSALYLCASSLEASGCGYTFGSGTRLTVV.

The chain joins TRBV5-1 to TRBJ2-5, with 7 bases matching TRBD1. The CDR3 sequence is 16 residues long. From germline, CDR1 is SGHRS and CDR2 YFSETQ. J lost 3 bases, V lost 0 bases, and 8 bases had no gene match. The CDR3 DNA follows: TGCGCCAGCAGCTTGGACGCGCGACAGGGTAAAGAGACCCAGTACTTC. This encodes CASSLDARQGKETQYF.

This chain connects TRBV19 to TRBJ1-1, with 11 bases matching TRBD1. The J segment lost 0 bases and the V segment lost 8 bases, leaving 2 bases of the junction unmatched. The CDR3 is 14 residues long. From germline, CDR1 is LNHDA and CDR2 SQIVND (reference sequence). In DNA form, the CDR3 reads TGTGCCAGTGAGGACAGGGGGCTGAACACTGAAGCTTTCTTT. As protein: CASEDRGLNTEAFF. Full variable domain (missing parts from reference TRBV19 and TRBJ1-1): DGGITQSPKYLFRKEGQNVTLSCEQNLNHDAMYWYRQDPGQGLRLIYYSQIVNDFQKGDIAEGYSVSREKKESFPLTVTSAQKNPTAFYLCASEDRGLNTEAFFGQGTRLTVV.

The CDR3 sequence: CASSWGGDTEAFF. The DNA for the CDR3 is TGTGCCAGCAGCTGGGGAGGTGACACTGAAGCTTTCTTT. V and J are TRBV13 and TRBJ1-1, with D unresolved. Germline lookup yields CDR1 PRHDT and CDR2 FYEKMQ (reference sequence). Between the trimmed V and J ends, which lost 4 bases and 3 bases, there was a span of 9 bases. CDR3 length: 13 amino acids.

The rearrangement uses TRBV2 and TRBJ2-5; TRBD1 matches at 9 bases. The length of the CDR3 is 12 residues. The trim removed 7 bases at V and 6 bases at J, leaving 3 bases unmatched. From germline, CDR1 is SNHLY and CDR2 FYNNEI. DNA of the CDR3: TGTGCCAGCATGGACAGGGGAAAGACCCAGTACTTC. Its translation: CASMDRGKTQYF.

In this sample, this clone turned up once. The rearrangement links TRBV15 to TRBJ2-2; D not resolved. In germline, CDR1 is LNHNV, CDR2 YYDKDF (reference sequence). This CDR3 region has 13 residues. Trimming pared 3 bases from V and 5 bases from J, leaving 7 bases between. This chain's CDR3 is CATSRALTGELFF. In DNA form, the CDR3 reads TGTGCCACCAGCAGGGCACTAACCGGGGAGCTGTTTTTT.

The V and J genes are TRBV4-1 and TRBJ1-2; a weak D match, TRBD1 (5 bases). With 0 bases removed from V and 8 bases from J, the gap between germline ends came to 13 bases. The CDR3 has 14 amino acids. Germline assignment: CDR1 MGHRA and CDR2 YSYEKL. For the CDR3, the DNA is TGCGCCAGCAGCCAAGATTGGGCGGGGGACGGCTACACCTTC. This translates into CASSQDWAGDGYTF.

J is TRBJ2-1 and V is TRBV27; D is uncertain. CDR1 and CDR2 (germline): MNHEY, SMNVEV (reference sequence). CDR3 length equals 13 residues. The V and J ends lost 2 bases and 4 bases respectively, with 6 bases between them. The CDR3 sequence is CASSLGRYNEQFF. The CDR3 DNA reads as TGTGCCAGCAGTTTAGGTCGGTACAATGAGCAGTTCTTC.